The rows below give T cell receptor beta chains drawn from one sample of a study of control samples from healthy donors and cancer patients. Assay: immunoSEQ multiplex PCR; the TCRdb copy retains only in-frame clones and omits some. The sample carries around 150,000 clones, nearly 96% recorded once. Material for sequencing was blood. These receptors were obtained from a woman aged 25 to 45 in good health. CDR3s include the opening cysteine and the closing phenylalanine or tryptophan. The D gene is left open where the match is weak.

d_call cdr3_length j_call v_call cdr3_aa cdr3_nt
TRBD1 14 TRBJ1-1 TRBV10-1 CASSGDRVATEAFF TGCGCCAGCAGTGGAGACAGGGTGGCCACTGAAGCTTTCTTT
- 14 TRBJ1-6 TRBV11-2 CASSQTGVNSPLHF TGTGCCAGCAGCCAGACGGGGGTTAATTCACCCCTCCACTTT
- 14 TRBJ2-5 TRBV3-1/TRBV3-2 CASSLGLLLETQYF TGTGCCAGCAGCCTGGGACTCTTACTGGAGACCCAGTACTTC
TRBD2 17 TRBJ2-5 TRBV3-1/TRBV3-2 CASSQWTSGRAVETQYF TGTGCCAGCAGCCAGTGGACTAGCGGGAGGGCCGTGGAGACCCAGTACTTC
- 14 TRBJ2-5 TRBV5-1 CASSLGGGEETQYF TGCGCCAGCAGCTTGGGAGGCGGCGAAGAGACCCAGTACTTC
- 14 TRBJ1-5 TRBV28 CASRSAPGNQPQHF TGTGCCAGCAGATCCGCCCCAGGTAATCAGCCCCAGCATTTT
TRBD1 16 TRBJ1-6 TRBV19 CASRDAGTGRNSPLHF TGTGCCAGTAGGGACGCCGGGACAGGGAGAAATTCACCCCTCCACTTT
TRBD2 13 TRBJ2-1 TRBV27 CASRRAGGNEQFF TGTGCCAGCAGAAGGGCGGGGGGGAATGAGCAGTTCTTC
- 14 TRBJ1-5 TRBV2 CASSEVSGYQPQHF TGTGCCAGCAGTGAAGTCTCGGGATACCAGCCCCAGCATTTT
TRBD1 15 TRBJ2-7 TRBV18 CASSPPGQTPYEQYF TGTGCCAGCTCACCACCGGGACAGACTCCCTACGAGCAGTACTTC
- 13 TRBJ1-1 TRBV7-9 CASSLIGDTEAFF TGTGCCAGCAGCTTAATAGGAGACACTGAAGCTTTCTTT
TRBD1 13 TRBJ1-2 TRBV6-4 CASSGRTGEGYTF TGTGCCAGCAGTGGCAGGACAGGGGAAGGCTACACCTTC
- 14 TRBJ2-2 TRBV28 CASTLLAGTGELFF TGTGCCAGCACCCTTCTGGCGGGCACCGGGGAGCTGTTTTTT
- 13 TRBJ2-5 TRBV9 CASSLDGGKTQYF TGTGCCAGCAGCCTTGACGGAGGGAAGACCCAGTACTTC
- 13 TRBJ1-2 TRBV30 CAWSRWVGYGYTF TGTGCCTGGAGTAGGTGGGTTGGCTATGGCTACACCTTC
TRBD1 15 TRBJ1-1 TRBV30 CAWRVTGDFHTEAFF TGTGCCTGGAGGGTGACAGGGGACTTCCACACTGAAGCTTTCTTT
TRBD2 17 TRBJ2-2 TRBV4-2 CASSHQRGLANTGELFF TGTGCCAGCAGCCATCAAAGGGGACTAGCGAACACCGGGGAGCTGTTTTTT
- 11 TRBJ1-1 TRBV13 CASGVGAEAFF TGTGCCAGCGGTGTGGGGGCTGAAGCTTTCTTT
- 16 TRBJ1-2 TRBV4-1 CASSQVIIDSYYGYTF TGCGCCAGCAGCCAAGTCATTATTGACAGCTACTATGGCTACACCTTC
TRBD2 15 TRBJ2-3 TRBV7-3 CASSSLAGKADTQYF TGTGCCAGCAGCTCCCTAGCGGGAAAGGCAGATACGCAGTATTTT